The 8 T cell receptor beta chains in this list originate from one sample, sequenced in a study of stem cell transplantation in POMP-related autoinflammatory disease. Sequencing was performed with immunoSEQ multiplex PCR; in TCRdb, only in-frame clones are kept and a portion is missing. This table holds 25,000 to 30,000 clones, roughly four fifths found once. This specimen was CD4+ T cells from PBMCs, taken before stem cell transplantation. The source is a human donor with POMP-related autoinflammation and immune dysregulation (PRAID).

V and J are TRBV2 and TRBJ1-6, with 7 bases lining up with TRBD1. The J segment lost 8 bases and the V segment lost 2 bases, leaving 12 bases of the junction unmatched. The length of the CDR3 is 17 residues. From germline, CDR1 is SNHLY and CDR2 FYNNEI. CDR3 nucleotide sequence: TGTGCCAGCAGTGAATCAGGGGGGAGGCAGGGGTATTCACCCCTCCACTTT. Amino acid sequence: CASSESGGRQGYSPLHF.

The rearrangement joins TRBV21-1 to TRBJ2-6; the table's D gene call, TRBD1, was not cross checked with the DNA. TRBV21-1 is a pseudogene locus. The CDR3 spans 18 residues. The CDR3 loop reads CASRDRDTGNSGANVLTF. The CDR3 DNA follows: TGTGCCAGCAGGGACAGGGACACAGGCAACTCTGGGGCCAACGTCCTGACTTTC.

The chain carries TRBV10-3 and TRBJ2-1; D might be TRBD2 (6 bases). The CDR3 loop spans 13 amino acids. The germline CDR1 and CDR2 sequences are ENHRY and SYGVKD. V was cut by 8 bases and J by 4 bases, with 12 bases left in between. CDR3 nucleotides: TGTGCCATCGGTATAGCGGAGTACAATGAGCAGTTCTTC. Translating gives CAIGIAEYNEQFF.

There are a few counts of this clone. This chain links TRBV30 with TRBJ1-3; D call uncertain. V lost 3 bases, J lost 7 bases, and 7 bases lay in between. The CDR3 covers 11 residues. The germline V gene has CDR1 GTSNPN and CDR2 SVGIG (reference sequence). The CDR3 nucleotides read TGTGCCTGGAGCCTCGGGAACACCATATATTTT. Protein product: CAWSLGNTIYF.

The chain recombines TRBV6-6 with TRBJ2-7; no firm D call. The V and J ends lost 0 bases and 0 bases respectively, with 9 bases between them. In germline, CDR1 is MNHNY, CDR2 SVGAGI (reference sequence). There are 15 residues in the CDR3. CDR3 bases: TGTGCCAGCAGTTACTCGAAAAGGAGCTCCTACGAGCAGTACTTC. Translated: CASSYSKRSSYEQYF.

This clone is a singleton in its sample. This chain joins TRBV25-1 and TRBJ2-1, with D possibly TRBD1 on 6 matching bases. The CDR3 runs 13 residues. The V gene lost 8 bases and the J gene lost 6 bases, with 14 bases spanning the gap. CDR1 and CDR2 (germline): MGHDK, SYGVNS. CDR3 sequence reads: CASSWGQANEQFF. CDR3 coding DNA: TGTGCCAGCTCCTGGGGGCAGGCCAATGAGCAGTTCTTC.

This clone was observed a handful of times. The rearrangement links TRBV23-1 to TRBJ2-7; unclear D gene. TRBV23-1 is given ORF status, its function remaining uncertain. V was trimmed by 5 bases and J by 1 base, leaving 6 bases between them. The CDR3 covers 12 residues. The CDR3 bases are TGCGCCAGCAGTGGCACTTCCTACGAGCAGTACTTC. This encodes CASSGTSYEQYF.

This sequence joins TRBV15 and TRBJ2-1; D remains ambiguous. V was pared by 3 bases and J by 0 bases, with 9 bases between. CDR3 size: 15 residues. Germline V gene lookup returns CDR1 LNHNV and CDR2 YYDKDF (reference sequence). The CDR3 DNA sequence: TGTGCCACCAGCAGGACCGCGAGCTCCTACAATGAGCAGTTCTTC. The encoded protein is CATSRTASSYNEQFF.